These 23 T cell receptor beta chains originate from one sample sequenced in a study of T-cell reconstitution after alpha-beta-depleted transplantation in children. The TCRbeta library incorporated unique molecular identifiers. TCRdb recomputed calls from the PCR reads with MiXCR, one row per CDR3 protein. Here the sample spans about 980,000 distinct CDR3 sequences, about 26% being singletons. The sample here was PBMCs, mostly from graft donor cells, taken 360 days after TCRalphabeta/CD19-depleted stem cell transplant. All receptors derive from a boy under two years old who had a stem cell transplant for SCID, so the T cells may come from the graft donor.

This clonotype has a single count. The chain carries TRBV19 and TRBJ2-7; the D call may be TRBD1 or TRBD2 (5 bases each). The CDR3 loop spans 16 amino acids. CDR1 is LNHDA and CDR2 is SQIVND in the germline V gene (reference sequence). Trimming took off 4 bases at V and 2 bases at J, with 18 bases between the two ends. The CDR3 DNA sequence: TGTGCCAGTAGTACGGGACGCTCCAGAGACCCCTACGAGCAGTACTTC. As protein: CASSTGRSRDPYEQYF.

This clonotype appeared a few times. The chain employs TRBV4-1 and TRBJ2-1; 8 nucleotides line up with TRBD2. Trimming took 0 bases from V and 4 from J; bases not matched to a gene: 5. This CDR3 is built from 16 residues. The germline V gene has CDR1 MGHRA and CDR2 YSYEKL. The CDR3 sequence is CASSQEGGGGYNEQFF. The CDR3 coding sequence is TGCGCCAGCAGCCAAGAAGGAGGCGGGGGGTACAATGAGCAGTTCTTC.

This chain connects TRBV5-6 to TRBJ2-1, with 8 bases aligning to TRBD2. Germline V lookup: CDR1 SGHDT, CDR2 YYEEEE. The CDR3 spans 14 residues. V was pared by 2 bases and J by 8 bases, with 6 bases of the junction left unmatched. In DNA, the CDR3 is TGTGCCAGCAGCTTCGCAGCGGGGGTGCATGAGCAGTTCTTC. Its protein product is CASSFAAGVHEQFF.

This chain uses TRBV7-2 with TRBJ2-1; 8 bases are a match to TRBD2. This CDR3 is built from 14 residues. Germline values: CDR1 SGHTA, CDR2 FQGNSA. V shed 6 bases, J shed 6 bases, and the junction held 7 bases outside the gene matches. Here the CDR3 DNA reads TGTGCCAGCAGGCTGGACGGGAGGGCCAATGAGCAGTTCTTC. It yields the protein CASRLDGRANEQFF.

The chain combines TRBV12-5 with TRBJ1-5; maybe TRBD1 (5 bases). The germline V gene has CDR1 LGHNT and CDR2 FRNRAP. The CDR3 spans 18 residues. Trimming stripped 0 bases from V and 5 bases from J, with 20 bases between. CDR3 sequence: CASGLVLGWGFIDQPQHF. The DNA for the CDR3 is TGTGCTAGTGGTTTGGTGTTGGGTTGGGGGTTTATCGATCAGCCCCAGCATTTT. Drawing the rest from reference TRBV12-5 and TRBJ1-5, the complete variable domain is DARVTQTPRHKVTEMGQEVTMRCQPILGHNTVFWYRQTMMQGLELLAYFRNRAPLDDSGMPKDRFSAEMPDATLATLKIQPSEPRDSAVYFCASGLVLGWGFIDQPQHFGDGTRLSIL.

CDR3 protein: CSAIDRGIYEQYF. The CDR3 nucleotides are TGCAGTGCCATCGACAGGGGGATCTACGAGCAGTACTTC. The chain carries TRBV20-1 and TRBJ2-7; 9 nucleotides align to TRBD1. J was trimmed by 3 bases and V by 6 bases; bases with no gene match: 6. CDR3 size: 13 residues. From germline, CDR1 is DFQATT and CDR2 SNEGSKA (reference sequence).

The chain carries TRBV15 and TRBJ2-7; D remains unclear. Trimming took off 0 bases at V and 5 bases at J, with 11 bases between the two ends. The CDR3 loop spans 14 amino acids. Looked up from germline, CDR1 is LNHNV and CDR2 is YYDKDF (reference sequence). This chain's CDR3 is CATSRDSGLNEQYF. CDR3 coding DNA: TGTGCCACCAGCAGAGATTCAGGTTTGAACGAGCAGTACTTC.

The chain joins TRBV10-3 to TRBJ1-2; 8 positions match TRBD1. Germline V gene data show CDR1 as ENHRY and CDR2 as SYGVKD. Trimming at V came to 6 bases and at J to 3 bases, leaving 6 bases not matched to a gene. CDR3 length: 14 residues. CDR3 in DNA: TGTGCCATCAGCCACAGGGGGGAGGACTATGGCTACACCTTC. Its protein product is CAISHRGEDYGYTF.

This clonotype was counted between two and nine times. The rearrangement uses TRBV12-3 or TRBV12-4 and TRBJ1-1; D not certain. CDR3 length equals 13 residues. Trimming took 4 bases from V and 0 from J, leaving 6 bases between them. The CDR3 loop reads CASSYGMNTEAFF. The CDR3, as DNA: TGTGCCAGCAGTTACGGGATGAACACTGAAGCTTTCTTT.

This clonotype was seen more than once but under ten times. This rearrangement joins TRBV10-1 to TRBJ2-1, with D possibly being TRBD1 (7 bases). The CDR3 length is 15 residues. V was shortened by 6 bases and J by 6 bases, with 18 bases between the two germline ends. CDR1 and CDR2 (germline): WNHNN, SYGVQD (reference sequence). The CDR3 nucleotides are TGCGCCAGCAGCTTGGATGGGACAGCGGGCAATGAGCAGTTCTTC. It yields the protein CASSLDGTAGNEQFF.

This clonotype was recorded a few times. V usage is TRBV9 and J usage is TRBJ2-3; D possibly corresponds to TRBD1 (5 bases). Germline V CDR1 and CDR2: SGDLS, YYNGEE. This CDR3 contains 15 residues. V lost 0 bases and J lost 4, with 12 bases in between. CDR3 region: CASSVAGLGADTQYF. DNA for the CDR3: TGTGCCAGCAGCGTAGCTGGGTTAGGGGCAGATACGCAGTATTTT.

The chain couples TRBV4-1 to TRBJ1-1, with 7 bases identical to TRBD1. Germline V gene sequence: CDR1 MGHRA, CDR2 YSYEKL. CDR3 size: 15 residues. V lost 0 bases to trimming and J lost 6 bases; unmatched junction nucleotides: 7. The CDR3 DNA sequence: TGCGCCAGCAGCCAAGACAGGGGGAGGAAGTCTGAAGCTTTCTTT. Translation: CASSQDRGRKSEAFF.

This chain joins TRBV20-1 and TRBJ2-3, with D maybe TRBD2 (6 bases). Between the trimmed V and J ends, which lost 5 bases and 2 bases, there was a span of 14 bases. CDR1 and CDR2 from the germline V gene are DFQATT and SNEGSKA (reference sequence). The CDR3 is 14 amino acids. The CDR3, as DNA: TGCAGTGCTCCGTGGGACTCACCCACAGATACGCAGTATTTT. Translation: CSAPWDSPTDTQYF.

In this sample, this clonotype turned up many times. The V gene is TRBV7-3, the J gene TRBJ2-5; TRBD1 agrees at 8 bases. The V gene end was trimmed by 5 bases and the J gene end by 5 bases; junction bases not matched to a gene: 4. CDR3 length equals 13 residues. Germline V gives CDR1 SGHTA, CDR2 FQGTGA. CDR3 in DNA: TGTGCCAGCAGCCGGACAGGGTGGGAGACCCAGTACTTC. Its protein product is CASSRTGWETQYF.

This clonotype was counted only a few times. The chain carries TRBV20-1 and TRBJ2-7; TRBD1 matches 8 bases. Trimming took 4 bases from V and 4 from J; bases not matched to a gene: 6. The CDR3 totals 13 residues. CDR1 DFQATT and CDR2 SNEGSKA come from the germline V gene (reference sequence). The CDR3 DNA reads TGCAGTGCTAAGGACAGGGAAAGATACGAGCAGTACTTC. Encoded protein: CSAKDRERYEQYF.

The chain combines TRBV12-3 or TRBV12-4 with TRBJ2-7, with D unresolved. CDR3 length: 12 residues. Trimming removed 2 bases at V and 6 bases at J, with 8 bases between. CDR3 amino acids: CASSLHGSEQYF. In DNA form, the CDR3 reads TGTGCCAGCAGTTTACACGGTAGCGAGCAGTACTTC.

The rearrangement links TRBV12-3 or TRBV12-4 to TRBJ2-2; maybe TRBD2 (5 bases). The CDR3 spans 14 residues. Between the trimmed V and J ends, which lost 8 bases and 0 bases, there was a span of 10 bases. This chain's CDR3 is CASGLYPNTGELFF. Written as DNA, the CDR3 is TGTGCCAGCGGACTTTACCCGAACACCGGGGAGCTGTTTTTT.

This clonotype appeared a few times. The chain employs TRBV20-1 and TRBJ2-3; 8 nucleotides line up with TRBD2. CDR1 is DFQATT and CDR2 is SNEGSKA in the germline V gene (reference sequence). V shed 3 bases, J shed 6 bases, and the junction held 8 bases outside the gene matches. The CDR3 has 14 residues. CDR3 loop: CSARKGLVGDTQYF. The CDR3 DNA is TGCAGTGCTAGGAAGGGACTAGTGGGGGATACGCAGTATTTT.

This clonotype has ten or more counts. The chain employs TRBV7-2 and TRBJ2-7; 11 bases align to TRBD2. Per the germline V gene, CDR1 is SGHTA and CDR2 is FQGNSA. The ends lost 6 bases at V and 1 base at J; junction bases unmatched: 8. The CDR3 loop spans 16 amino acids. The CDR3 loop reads CASSPTSGGSSYEQYF. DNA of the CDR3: TGTGCCAGCAGTCCTACTAGCGGGGGTAGTTCCTACGAGCAGTACTTC. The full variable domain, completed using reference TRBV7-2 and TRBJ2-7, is GAGVSQSPSNKVTEKGKDVELRCDPISGHTALYWYRQSLGQGLEFLIYFQGNSAPDKSGLPSDRFSAERTGGSVSTLTIQRTQQEDSAVYLCASSPTSGGSSYEQYFGPGTRLTVT.

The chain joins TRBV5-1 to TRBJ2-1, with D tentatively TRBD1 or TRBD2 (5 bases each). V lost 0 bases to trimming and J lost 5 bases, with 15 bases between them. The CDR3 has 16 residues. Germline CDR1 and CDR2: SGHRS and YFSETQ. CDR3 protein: CASSLEGGGQHNEQFF. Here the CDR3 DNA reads TGCGCCAGCAGCTTGGAGGGTGGGGGTCAACACAATGAGCAGTTCTTC. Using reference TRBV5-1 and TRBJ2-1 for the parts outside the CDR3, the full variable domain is KAGVTQTPRYLIKTRGQQVTLSCSPISGHRSVSWYQQTPGQGLQFLFEYFSETQRNKGNFPGRFSGRQFSNSRSEMNVSTLELGDSALYLCASSLEGGGQHNEQFFGPGTRLTVL.

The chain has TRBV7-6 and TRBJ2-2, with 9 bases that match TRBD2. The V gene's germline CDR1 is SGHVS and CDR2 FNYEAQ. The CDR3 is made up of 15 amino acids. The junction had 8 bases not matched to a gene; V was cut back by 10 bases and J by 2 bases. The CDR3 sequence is CAIGLAGTNTGELFF. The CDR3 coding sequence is TGTGCCATAGGGCTAGCGGGGACTAACACCGGGGAGCTGTTTTTT.

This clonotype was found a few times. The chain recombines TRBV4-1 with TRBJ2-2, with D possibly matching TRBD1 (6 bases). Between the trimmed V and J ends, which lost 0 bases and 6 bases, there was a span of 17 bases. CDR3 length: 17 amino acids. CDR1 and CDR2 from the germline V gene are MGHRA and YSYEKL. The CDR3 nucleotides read TGCGCCAGCAGCCAAGATAAGGGCGGACAGTTTCCCGGGGAGCTGTTTTTT. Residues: CASSQDKGGQFPGELFF.

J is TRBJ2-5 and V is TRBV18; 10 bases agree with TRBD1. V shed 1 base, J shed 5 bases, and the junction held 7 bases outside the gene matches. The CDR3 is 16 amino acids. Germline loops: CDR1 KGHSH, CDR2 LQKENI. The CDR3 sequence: CASSPQGQGLRETQYF. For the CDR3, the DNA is TGTGCCAGCTCACCACAGGGACAGGGGTTACGCGAGACCCAGTACTTC. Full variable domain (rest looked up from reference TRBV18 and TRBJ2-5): NAGVMQNPRHLVRRRGQEARLRCSPMKGHSHVYWYRQLPEEGLKFMVYLQKENIIDESGMPKERFSAEFPKEGPSILRIQQVVRGDSAAYFCASSPQGQGLRETQYFGPGTRLLVL.